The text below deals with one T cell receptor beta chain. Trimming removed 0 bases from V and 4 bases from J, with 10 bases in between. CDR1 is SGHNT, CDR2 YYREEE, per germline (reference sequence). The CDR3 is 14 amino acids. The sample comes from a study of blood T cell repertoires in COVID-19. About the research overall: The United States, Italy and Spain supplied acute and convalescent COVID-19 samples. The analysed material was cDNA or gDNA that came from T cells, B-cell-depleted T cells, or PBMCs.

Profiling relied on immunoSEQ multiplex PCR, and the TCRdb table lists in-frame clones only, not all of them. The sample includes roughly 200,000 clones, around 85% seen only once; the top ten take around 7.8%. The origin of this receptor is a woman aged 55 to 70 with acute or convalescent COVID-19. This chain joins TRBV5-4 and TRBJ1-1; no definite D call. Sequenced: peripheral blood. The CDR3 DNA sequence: TGTGCCAGCAGCTTGGGCAGTTCGGGCACTGAAGCTTTCTTT. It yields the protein CASSLGSSGTEAFF.